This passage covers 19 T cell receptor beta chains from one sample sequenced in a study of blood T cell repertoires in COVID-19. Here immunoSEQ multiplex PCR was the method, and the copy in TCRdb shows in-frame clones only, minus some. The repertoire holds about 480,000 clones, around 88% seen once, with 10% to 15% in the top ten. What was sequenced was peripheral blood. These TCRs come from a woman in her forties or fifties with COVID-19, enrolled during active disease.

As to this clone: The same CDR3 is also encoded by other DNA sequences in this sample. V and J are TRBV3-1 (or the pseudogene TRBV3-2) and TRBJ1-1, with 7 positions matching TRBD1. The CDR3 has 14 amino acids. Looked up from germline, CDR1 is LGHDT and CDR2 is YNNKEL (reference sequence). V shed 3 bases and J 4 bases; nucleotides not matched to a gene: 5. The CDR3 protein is CASSHRQGSTEAFF. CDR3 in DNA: TGTGCCAGCAGCCACCGACAGGGATCCACTGAAGCTTTCTTT.

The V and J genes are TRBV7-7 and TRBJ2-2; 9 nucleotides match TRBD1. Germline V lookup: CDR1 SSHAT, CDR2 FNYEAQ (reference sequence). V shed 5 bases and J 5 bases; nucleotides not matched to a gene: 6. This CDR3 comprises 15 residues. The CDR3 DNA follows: TGTGCCAGCAGCCGCGACAGGGGGGGAACCGGGGAGCTGTTTTTT. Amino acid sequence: CASSRDRGGTGELFF.

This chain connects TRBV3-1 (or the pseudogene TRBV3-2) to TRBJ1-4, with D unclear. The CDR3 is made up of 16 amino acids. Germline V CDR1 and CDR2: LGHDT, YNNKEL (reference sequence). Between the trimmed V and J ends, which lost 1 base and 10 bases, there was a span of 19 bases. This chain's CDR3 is CASSQVPDTSDGKLFF. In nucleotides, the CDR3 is TGTGCCAGCAGCCAAGTCCCCGACACGTCTGATGGAAAACTGTTTTTT.

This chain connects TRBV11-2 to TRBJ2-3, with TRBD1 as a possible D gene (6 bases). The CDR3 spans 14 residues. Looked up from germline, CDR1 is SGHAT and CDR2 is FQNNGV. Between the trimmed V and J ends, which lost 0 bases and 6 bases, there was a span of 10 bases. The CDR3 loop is CASSLEGGSDTQYF. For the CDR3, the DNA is TGTGCCAGCAGCTTAGAAGGGGGTTCCGATACGCAGTATTTT.

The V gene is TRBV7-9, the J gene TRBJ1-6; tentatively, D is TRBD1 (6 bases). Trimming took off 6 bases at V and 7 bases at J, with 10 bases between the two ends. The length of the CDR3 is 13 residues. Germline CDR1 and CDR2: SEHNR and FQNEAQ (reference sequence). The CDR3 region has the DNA TGTGCCAGCAGTTGGCAGGGGAATTCACCCCTCCACTTT. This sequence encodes CASSWQGNSPLHF.

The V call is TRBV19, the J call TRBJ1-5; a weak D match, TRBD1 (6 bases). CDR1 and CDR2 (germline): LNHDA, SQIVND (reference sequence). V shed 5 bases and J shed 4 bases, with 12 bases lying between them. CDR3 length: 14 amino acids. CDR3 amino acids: CASSETGFNQPQHF. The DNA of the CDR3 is TGTGCCAGTAGTGAAACAGGGTTTAATCAGCCCCAGCATTTT. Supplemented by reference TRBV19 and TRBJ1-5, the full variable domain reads DGGITQSPKYLFRKEGQNVTLSCEQNLNHDAMYWYRQDPGQGLRLIYYSQIVNDFQKGDIAEGYSVSREKKESFPLTVTSAQKNPTAFYLCASSETGFNQPQHFGDGTRLSIL.

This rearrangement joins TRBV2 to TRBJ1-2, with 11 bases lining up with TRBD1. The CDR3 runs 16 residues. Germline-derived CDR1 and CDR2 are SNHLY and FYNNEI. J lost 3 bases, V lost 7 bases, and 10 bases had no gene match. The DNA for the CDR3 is TGTGCCAGCACTTCGTCAGGGACAGGGGGATACTATGGCTACACCTTC. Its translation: CASTSSGTGGYYGYTF.

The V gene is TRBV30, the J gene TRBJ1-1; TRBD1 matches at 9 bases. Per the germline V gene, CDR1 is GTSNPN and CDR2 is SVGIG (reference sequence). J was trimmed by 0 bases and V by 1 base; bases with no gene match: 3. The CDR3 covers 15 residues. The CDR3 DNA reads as TGTGCCTGGAGTGGTCACAGGGGGCTGAACACTGAAGCTTTCTTT. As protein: CAWSGHRGLNTEAFF.

The chain's CDR3 is CASSYSIGGTGELFF. In nucleotides, the CDR3 is TGTGCCAGCAGTTACTCGATCGGGGGGACCGGGGAGCTGTTTTTT. The rearrangement uses TRBV6-5 and TRBJ2-2, with TRBD2 matching over 7 bases. Trimming at V came to 0 bases and at J to 5 bases, leaving 3 bases not matched to a gene. This CDR3 has 15 amino acids. Germline assignment: CDR1 MNHEY and CDR2 SVGAGI.

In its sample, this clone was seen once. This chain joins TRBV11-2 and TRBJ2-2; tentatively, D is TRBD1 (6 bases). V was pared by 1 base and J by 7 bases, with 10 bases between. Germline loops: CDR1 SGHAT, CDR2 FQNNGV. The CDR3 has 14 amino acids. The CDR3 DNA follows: TGTGCCAGCAGCTTAGTGGGGGCAGTCGGGGAGCTGTTTTTT. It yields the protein CASSLVGAVGELFF.

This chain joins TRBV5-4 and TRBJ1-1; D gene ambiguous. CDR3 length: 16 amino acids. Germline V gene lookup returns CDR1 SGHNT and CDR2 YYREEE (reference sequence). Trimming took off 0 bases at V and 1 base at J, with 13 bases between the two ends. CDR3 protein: CASSLGSPDSNTEAFF. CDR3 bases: TGTGCCAGCAGCTTGGGGTCCCCCGACTCGAACACTGAAGCTTTCTTT.

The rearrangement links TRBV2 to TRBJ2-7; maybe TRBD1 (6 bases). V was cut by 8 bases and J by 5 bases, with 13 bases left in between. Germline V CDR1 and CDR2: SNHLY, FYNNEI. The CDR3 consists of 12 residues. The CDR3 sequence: CASGNRVNEQYF. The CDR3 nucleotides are TGTGCCAGCGGGAACAGGGTCAACGAGCAGTACTTC.

The DNA of the CDR3 is TGTGCCAGCAGCGGCGGGGAAGCTTTCTTT. Translated, it gives CASSGGEAFF. The gene calls are TRBV7-9 and TRBJ1-1; the D is unclear. The V and J ends lost 5 bases and 8 bases respectively, with 6 bases between them. Germline CDR1 is SEHNR and CDR2 is FQNEAQ (reference sequence). The CDR3 has 10 amino acids. Supplemented by reference TRBV7-9 and TRBJ1-1, the full variable domain reads DTGVSQNPRHKITKRGQNVTFRCDPISEHNRLYWYRQTLGQGPEFLTYFQNEAQLEKSRLLSDRFSAERPKGSFSTLEIQRTEQGDSAMYLCASSGGEAFFGQGTRLTVV.

The CDR3 protein is CASTQGLDSPLHF. In DNA, the CDR3 is TGTGCCAGCACGCAGGGGTTGGATTCACCCCTCCACTTT. V gene TRBV2 combines with J gene TRBJ1-6; D is possibly TRBD1 (6 bases). V was shortened by 7 bases and J by 8 bases, with 12 bases between the two germline ends. The CDR3 covers 13 residues. Germline loops: CDR1 SNHLY, CDR2 FYNNEI.

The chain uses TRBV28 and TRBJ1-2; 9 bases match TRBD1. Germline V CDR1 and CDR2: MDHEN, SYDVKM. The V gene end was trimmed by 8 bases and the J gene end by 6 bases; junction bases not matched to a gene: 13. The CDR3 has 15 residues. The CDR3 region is CASANRGLPRHGYTF. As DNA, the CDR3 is TGTGCCAGCGCCAACAGGGGGCTGCCCCGACATGGCTACACCTTC.

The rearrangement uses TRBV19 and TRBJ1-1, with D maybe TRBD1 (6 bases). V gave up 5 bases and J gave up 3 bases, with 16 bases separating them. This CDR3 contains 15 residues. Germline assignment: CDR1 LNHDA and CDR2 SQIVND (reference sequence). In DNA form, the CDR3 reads TGTGCCAGTAGTGGGAACAGGGTAGGGTACACTGAAGCTTTCTTT. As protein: CASSGNRVGYTEAFF. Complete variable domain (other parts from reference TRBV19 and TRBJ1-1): DGGITQSPKYLFRKEGQNVTLSCEQNLNHDAMYWYRQDPGQGLRLIYYSQIVNDFQKGDIAEGYSVSREKKESFPLTVTSAQKNPTAFYLCASSGNRVGYTEAFFGQGTRLTVV.

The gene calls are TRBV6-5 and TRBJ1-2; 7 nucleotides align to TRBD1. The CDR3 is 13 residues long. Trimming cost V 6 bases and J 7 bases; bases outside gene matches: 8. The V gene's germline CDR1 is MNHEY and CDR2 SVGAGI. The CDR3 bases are TGTGCCAGCAGATCTGACAGGGTAGCTGGCTACACCTTC. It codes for CASRSDRVAGYTF.

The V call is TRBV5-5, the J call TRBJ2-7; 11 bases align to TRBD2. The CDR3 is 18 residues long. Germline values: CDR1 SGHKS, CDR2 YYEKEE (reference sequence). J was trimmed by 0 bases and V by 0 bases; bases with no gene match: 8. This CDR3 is CASSLEVSGGGTSYEQYF. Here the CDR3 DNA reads TGTGCCAGCAGCTTGGAAGTTAGCGGGGGGGGAACCTCCTACGAGCAGTACTTC.

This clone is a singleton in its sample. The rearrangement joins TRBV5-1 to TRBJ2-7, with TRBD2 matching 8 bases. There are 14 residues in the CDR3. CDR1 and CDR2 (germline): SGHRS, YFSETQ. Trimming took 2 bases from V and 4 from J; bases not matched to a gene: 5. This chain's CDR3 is CASSFGGARYEQYF. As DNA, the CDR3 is TGCGCCAGCAGCTTCGGGGGGGCCCGGTACGAGCAGTACTTC.